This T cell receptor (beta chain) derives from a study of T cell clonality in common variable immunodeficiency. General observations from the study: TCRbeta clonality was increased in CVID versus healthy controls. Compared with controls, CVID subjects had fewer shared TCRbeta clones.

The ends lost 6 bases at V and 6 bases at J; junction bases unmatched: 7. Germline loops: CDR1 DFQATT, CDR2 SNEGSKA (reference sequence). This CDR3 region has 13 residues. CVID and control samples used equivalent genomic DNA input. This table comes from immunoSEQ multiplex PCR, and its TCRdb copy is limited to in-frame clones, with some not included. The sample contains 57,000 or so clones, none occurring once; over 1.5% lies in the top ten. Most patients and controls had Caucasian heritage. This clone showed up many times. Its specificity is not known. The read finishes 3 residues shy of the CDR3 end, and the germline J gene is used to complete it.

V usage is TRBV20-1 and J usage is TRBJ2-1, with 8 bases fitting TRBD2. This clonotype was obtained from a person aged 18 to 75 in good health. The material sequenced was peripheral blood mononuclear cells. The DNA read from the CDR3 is TGCAGTGCCCGGGGGGGGCTTGGCAATGAG. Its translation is CSARGGLGNE. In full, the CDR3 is CSARGGLGNEQFF.